A selection of T cell receptor beta chains follows, all from one sample in a study of tumor-infiltrating lymphocytes in primary liver carcinoma. Using its own MiXCR run on the multiplex PCR reads, TCRdb lists one record per CDR3 protein. The table shows roughly 32,000 distinct CDR3 sequences, with approximately 80% occurring only once. Sequencing input: liver tumor tissue from sampling region 5. The origin of the receptors is a man aged 40-55 years with primary liver carcinoma and hepatitis B virus infection. The conserved cysteine and the conserved F or W are not part of the CDR3 here. The order of the fields is J gene, clone size, V gene, CDR3 protein. Clone size is not always given. Where it is, it says once, few, many or a class for expanded clones.

j_gene: TRBJ2-1
abundance: -
v_gene: TRBV29-1
CDR3aa: SARLGGNAQF

j_gene: TRBJ2-2
abundance: once
v_gene: TRBV11-1
CDR3aa: ASSFAGVTGELF

j_gene: TRBJ2-1
abundance: -
v_gene: TRBV5-5
CDR3aa: ASSFLSPDYPFNEPL

j_gene: TRBJ2-2
abundance: many
v_gene: TRBV20-1
CDR3aa: SAPDGLNTGELF

j_gene: TRBJ2-1
abundance: -
v_gene: TRBV11-2
CDR3aa: ASSLLSGVSEQF

j_gene: TRBJ1-1
abundance: -
v_gene: TRBV4-2
CDR3aa: ASNQEYGQAFWTEAF

j_gene: TRBJ2-1
abundance: -
v_gene: TRBV4-1
CDR3aa: ASSQGTERSSYNEQF

j_gene: TRBJ2-2
abundance: -
v_gene: TRBV6-6
CDR3aa: AGSYSISGLANTGELF

j_gene: TRBJ1-2
abundance: many
v_gene: TRBV6-1
CDR3aa: ATRQGAGWDYGYT

j_gene: TRBJ2-7
abundance: -
v_gene: TRBV4-3
CDR3aa: AISQDRETPYEEY

j_gene: TRBJ2-7
abundance: -
v_gene: TRBV10-3
CDR3aa: VISEGGQEHY

j_gene: TRBJ1-1
abundance: -
v_gene: TRBV6-2/TRBV6-3
CDR3aa: TSSFSELNTEAF

j_gene: TRBJ2-3
abundance: many
v_gene: TRBV6-2/TRBV6-3
CDR3aa: ASSPFGLQSTDTQY

j_gene: TRBJ2-7
abundance: -
v_gene: TRBV9
CDR3aa: ASSVGGGLASEEQY

j_gene: TRBJ2-1
abundance: -
v_gene: TRBV10-2
CDR3aa: ASSGVIAEYNEQF

j_gene: TRBJ2-3
abundance: once
v_gene: TRBV4-2
CDR3aa: ASSQVAFLAGTIDTQY

j_gene: TRBJ2-6
abundance: -
v_gene: TRBV11-2
CDR3aa: ASSKPPGQRLYGANVLT

j_gene: TRBJ1-1
abundance: -
v_gene: TRBV11-1
CDR3aa: ASSCQVNTEVF

j_gene: TRBJ2-6
abundance: medium-sized
v_gene: TRBV5-5
CDR3aa: ASSMWSGANVLT

j_gene: TRBJ1-5
abundance: -
v_gene: TRBV5-5
CDR3aa: ACSLNGQVQQPQQ

j_gene: TRBJ2-7
abundance: -
v_gene: TRBV11-1
CDR3aa: ASNRSLQSLEQY

j_gene: TRBJ2-2
abundance: -
v_gene: TRBV11-2
CDR3aa: GSLALGGANTGELF

j_gene: TRBJ2-3
abundance: -
v_gene: TRBV10-3
CDR3aa: AIRGTSGSADTQY

j_gene: TRBJ1-2
abundance: -
v_gene: TRBV12-3/TRBV12-4
CDR3aa: ANSLTGAGYI

j_gene: TRBJ2-5
abundance: -
v_gene: TRBV6-6
CDR3aa: ANSSHSGRAEETQY